This T cell receptor (beta chain) came from a study of blood T cell repertoires in COVID-19. This clone was counted ten times or more. The V and J ends lost 3 bases and 5 bases respectively, with 10 bases between them. Germline CDR1 is MNHEY and CDR2 is SMNVEV (reference sequence). CDR3 length: 13 amino acids. The data were produced by immunoSEQ multiplex PCR, yet TCRdb's version contains in-frame clones alone and is incomplete. The table records some 180,000 clones, about 77% of them present only once. The J gene is TRBJ2-5, the V gene TRBV27; D is unclear. The sequence was obtained from a woman older than 75 with active or convalescent COVID-19. Sequenced input: peripheral blood. For the CDR3, the DNA is TGTGCCAGCAGTTTTTCTCGTCGGGAGACCCAGTACTTC. Translated, it gives CASSFSRRETQYF.